Below are 12 T cell receptor beta chains sequenced from a single sample in a study of cytomegalovirus exposure and HLA in healthy donors. The PCR had 60 Vbeta and 13 Jbeta primers. Produced via immunoSEQ multiplex PCR; TCRdb's table is partial and in-frame only. The data contain over 150,000 clones, 87% of them seen just once; the ten biggest clones take up more than 0.7%. The sequenced sample was PBMCs. All receptors come from a woman aged 30 to 39 in good health and CMV-seronegative.

V is TRBV2 and J is TRBJ1-2, with D possibly matching TRBD1 (6 bases). CDR3 size: 13 residues. The V end lost 5 bases, the J end lost 4 bases, and 11 bases lay between the germline ends. The V gene's germline CDR1 is SNHLY and CDR2 FYNNEI. This chain's CDR3 is CASSPDRIYGYTF. In DNA, the CDR3 is TGTGCCAGCAGTCCCGACAGGATCTATGGCTACACCTTC.

This clone was counted a few times. The genes are TRBV4-3 and TRBJ1-5, with TRBD1 identical over 8 bases. The V segment lost 4 bases and the J segment 5 bases; nucleotides outside the gene matches: 7. Germline loops: CDR1 LGHNA, CDR2 YSLEER. The CDR3 loop spans 15 amino acids. CDR3 sequence: CASSPRARGHQPQHF. The DNA for the CDR3 is TGCGCCAGCAGCCCTCGCGCCAGGGGGCATCAGCCCCAGCATTTT.

The gene calls are TRBV4-3 and TRBJ2-7, with D possibly matching TRBD1 (5 bases). This CDR3 comprises 15 residues. The V gene's germline CDR1 is LGHNA and CDR2 YSLEER. Trimming pared 5 bases from V and 3 bases from J, leaving 17 bases between. The CDR3 DNA follows: TGCGCCAGCAGCAAAAACTTTGGGGCTAGCTACGAGCAGTACTTC. Amino acids: CASSKNFGASYEQYF.

The V gene is TRBV7-2, the J gene TRBJ2-2; D perhaps matches TRBD2 (5 bases). V shed 1 base and J shed 3 bases, with 9 bases lying between them. Germline V gene sequence: CDR1 SGHTA, CDR2 FQGNSA. This CDR3 has 15 amino acids. Written as DNA, the CDR3 is TGTGCCAGCAGCTTAGGGGCTAGCTACACCGGGGAGCTGTTTTTT. It yields the protein CASSLGASYTGELFF.

J is TRBJ2-7 and V is TRBV5-4; TRBD1 matches 7 bases. V shed 7 bases and J 6 bases; nucleotides not matched to a gene: 7. Germline values: CDR1 SGHNT, CDR2 YYREEE (reference sequence). There are 12 residues in the CDR3. CDR3 sequence (DNA): TGTGCCAGCGGACAGGCCAGGGGCGAGCAGTACTTC. It is translated as CASGQARGEQYF.

V gene TRBV27 combines with J gene TRBJ2-6; tentative D call: TRBD1 (6 bases). Germline CDR1 is MNHEY and CDR2 is SMNVEV (reference sequence). The CDR3 runs to 17 residues. V lost 5 bases, J lost 0 bases, and 14 bases lay in between. The CDR3: CASSPFTGRSGANVLTF. Written as DNA, the CDR3 is TGTGCCAGCAGTCCCTTTACAGGGCGCTCTGGGGCCAACGTCCTGACTTTC.

The rearrangement joins TRBV11-2 to TRBJ2-1; 12 nucleotides agree with TRBD2. Losses at the gene ends were 0 bases for V and 4 bases for J; bases not matched to a gene: 10. CDR1 and CDR2 (germline): SGHAT, FQNNGV. The CDR3 has 19 amino acids. DNA for the CDR3: TGTGCCAGCAGCTTAGATAGGCTAGCGGGAGGGCCCGGGTACAATGAGCAGTTCTTC. Protein product: CASSLDRLAGGPGYNEQFF.

This rearrangement joins TRBV5-3 to TRBJ1-1; no clear D. TRBV5-3 is marked as an open reading frame, function uncertain. The ends were cut back, 4 bases at V and 8 bases at J, with 12 bases in the middle. The CDR3 has 12 amino acids. The CDR3 sequence: CARSPWEPEAFF. The CDR3 bases are TGTGCCAGAAGCCCCTGGGAGCCAGAAGCTTTCTTT.

The CDR3 DNA follows: TGCGCCAGCAGCCACGGGGGGGGTGAGCAGTTCTTC. Protein: CASSHGGGEQFF. The chain recombines TRBV4-1 with TRBJ2-1; TRBD2 matches at 8 bases. V shed 3 bases, J shed 9 bases, and the junction held 1 base outside the gene matches. The CDR3 spans 12 residues. Germline CDR1 and CDR2: MGHRA and YSYEKL.

V usage is TRBV4-1 and J usage is TRBJ2-1; 11 bases line up with TRBD2. J was trimmed by 0 bases and V by 5 bases; bases with no gene match: 12. The CDR3 totals 19 residues. Germline V gene sequence: CDR1 MGHRA, CDR2 YSYEKL. CDR3 residues: CASSGQLAGGLSSYNEQFF. DNA for the CDR3: TGCGCCAGCAGCGGCCAGCTAGCGGGGGGCCTTAGCTCCTACAATGAGCAGTTCTTC.

This chain joins TRBV10-3 and TRBJ2-1; 11 nucleotides align to TRBD2. CDR1 is ENHRY, CDR2 SYGVKD, per germline. Trimming removed 6 bases from V and 5 bases from J; junction bases left unmatched: 3. The CDR3 totals 14 residues. CDR3 bases: TGTGCCATCAGCGGGACTAGCGGCCACAATGAGCAGTTCTTC. The encoded protein is CAISGTSGHNEQFF.

The chain combines TRBV2 with TRBJ2-5; 8 bases agree with TRBD1. Trimming removed 6 bases from V and 2 bases from J; junction bases left unmatched: 8. The CDR3 length is 15 residues. CDR1 is SNHLY, CDR2 FYNNEI, per germline. The CDR3 here is CASSNRGSGQETQYF. CDR3 nucleotide sequence: TGTGCCAGCAGCAACAGGGGGTCAGGGCAAGAGACCCAGTACTTC.